These 22 T cell receptor beta chains share one sample of origin, sequenced in a study of T-cell memory formation after mild COVID-19. MiXCR, applied by TCRdb to the 5' RACE reads, yields one record per CDR3 protein. The sample has fewer than 550,000 distinct CDR3 sequences; 20% are singletons. The sequencing sample was made of PBMCs or a T cell subset sorted from them (not recorded which). Every receptor here comes from an adult woman who had mild COVID-19 (a few samples of this study predate the infection). Cell type and time point are not known.

This clonotype showed up just a few times. This chain connects TRBV25-1 to TRBJ1-1; 9 bases line up with TRBD1. V was clipped by 3 bases and J by 4 bases; unmatched bases: 3. The CDR3 is 14 residues long. In germline, CDR1 is MGHDK, CDR2 SYGVNS. The CDR3 sequence: CASSEGTGPTEAFF. CDR3 in DNA: TGTGCCAGCAGTGAGGGGACAGGGCCCACTGAAGCTTTCTTT.

The chain combines TRBV30 with TRBJ2-3; D gene uncertain. V lost 3 bases and J 4 bases, leaving 11 bases between the germline ends. The CDR3 runs to 13 residues. Germline V gives CDR1 GTSNPN, CDR2 SVGIG (reference sequence). CDR3 in amino acids: CAWSVDWADTQYF. CDR3 nucleotides: TGTGCCTGGAGCGTCGACTGGGCAGATACGCAGTATTTT.

This clonotype occurred a few times. The chain employs TRBV5-1 and TRBJ2-3; D is unclear. The CDR3 runs to 13 residues. Germline V CDR1 and CDR2: SGHRS, YFSETQ. V was shortened by 5 bases and J by 3 bases, with 10 bases between the two germline ends. In DNA form, the CDR3 reads TGCGCCAGCAGGGCCTATGCGACAGATACGCAGTATTTT. Translation: CASRAYATDTQYF.

This clonotype was seen a few times. The chain is built from TRBV6-2 or TRBV6-3 and TRBJ2-7; perhaps TRBD2 as D (6 bases). Deletions cut 0 bases from V and 0 bases from J, with 18 bases between. The germline V gene encodes CDR1 MNHEY and CDR2 SVGEGT. This CDR3 region has 18 residues. CDR3 sequence: CASSYSAVFRGTSYEQYF. The CDR3 DNA reads TGTGCCAGCAGTTACTCGGCGGTTTTCCGGGGGACCTCCTACGAGCAGTACTTC.

The chain carries TRBV5-1 and TRBJ1-2; perhaps TRBD1 as D (5 bases). CDR3 length equals 14 residues. Germline V gives CDR1 SGHRS, CDR2 YFSETQ. Trimming left V 4 bases short and J 7 bases short, with 17 bases between. The CDR3 is CASSLPQRGVGYTF. The DNA for the CDR3 is TGCGCCAGCAGCCTCCCCCAACGAGGGGTTGGCTACACCTTC.

This clonotype was recorded at least ten times. The CDR3 DNA sequence: TGTGCCAGCAGCCCTCGACTAGCGGGAGCAGGAGAGACCCAGTACTTC. As protein: CASSPRLAGAGETQYF. The chain joins TRBV7-2 to TRBJ2-5, with TRBD2 identical over 12 bases. The V gene's germline CDR1 is SGHTA and CDR2 FQGNSA. This CDR3 has 16 residues. V shed 5 bases and J 4 bases; nucleotides not matched to a gene: 8.

The rearrangement joins TRBV7-9 to TRBJ1-2; D perhaps matches TRBD1 (5 bases). V dropped 3 bases and J dropped 4 bases, with 12 bases sitting between them. The germline V gene encodes CDR1 SEHNR and CDR2 FQNEAQ (reference sequence). This CDR3 comprises 14 residues. This CDR3 reads CASSFRDQGYGYTF. In DNA, the CDR3 is TGTGCCAGCAGCTTTAGGGATCAGGGCTATGGCTACACCTTC.

This clonotype came up a few times. The chain couples TRBV10-3 to TRBJ2-3; D is possibly TRBD1 or TRBD2 (5 bases each). The CDR3 consists of 15 residues. Germline V gene data show CDR1 as ENHRY and CDR2 as SYGVKD. V was cut by 11 bases and J by 4 bases, with 22 bases left in between. In nucleotides, the CDR3 is TGTGCCGTTAAAACCGGGACGGAGGATTCAGATACGCAGTATTTT. Its protein is CAVKTGTEDSDTQYF.

This clonotype occurred many times. V is TRBV3-1 and J is TRBJ2-7; 8 bases agree with TRBD1. Trimming at V came to 0 bases and at J to 3 bases, leaving 7 bases not matched to a gene. The CDR3 consists of 16 residues. Germline assignment: CDR1 LGHDT and CDR2 YNNKEL (reference sequence). CDR3 DNA: TGTGCCAGCAGCCAAGAGTCTCGGACAGGGCACTACGAGCAGTACTTC. Encoded protein: CASSQESRTGHYEQYF.

This clonotype was seen a few times. The V and J genes are TRBV5-1 and TRBJ2-7; D is possibly TRBD2 (7 bases). In germline, CDR1 is SGHRS, CDR2 YFSETQ. The CDR3 totals 14 residues. Trimming took 6 bases from V and 3 from J, leaving 16 bases between them. The CDR3 protein is CASTPRGGHYEQYF. The CDR3 DNA sequence: TGCGCCAGCACCCCTAGGGGGGGGCACTACGAGCAGTACTTC.

This clonotype was found a few times. This chain links TRBV20-1 with TRBJ2-3, with 9 bases fitting TRBD2. With V trimmed by 0 bases and J by 4 bases, 8 bases remained unmatched. This CDR3 comprises 16 residues. Per the germline V gene, CDR1 is DFQATT and CDR2 is SNEGSKA (reference sequence). CDR3 residues: CSARDVLSGGPDTQYF. The CDR3 DNA reads TGCAGTGCTAGAGATGTGTTGAGCGGGGGGCCAGATACGCAGTATTTT.

The gene calls are TRBV7-8 and TRBJ2-5, with a tentative D call TRBD2 (6 bases). The germline V gene has CDR1 SGHVS and CDR2 FQNEAQ. The CDR3 sequence is 15 residues long. V lost 6 bases to trimming and J lost 4 bases, with 18 bases between them. CDR3 coding DNA: TGTGCCAGCAGTTCAATGGAGGGGAATGGAGAGACCCAGTACTTC. Translating it yields CASSSMEGNGETQYF.

This clonotype appeared a few times. V gene TRBV18 combines with J gene TRBJ2-7; 8 bases fit TRBD1. The J segment lost 3 bases and the V segment lost 2 bases, leaving 3 bases of the junction unmatched. Germline V gene lookup returns CDR1 KGHSH and CDR2 LQKENI. CDR3 length: 14 amino acids. Here the CDR3 DNA reads TGTGCCAGCTCACCAGAGACAGGGGACTACGAGCAGTACTTC. Translating it yields CASSPETGDYEQYF.

The chain links TRBV3-1 to TRBJ2-7, with TRBD1 matching 11 bases. CDR1 LGHDT and CDR2 YNNKEL come from the germline V gene (reference sequence). This CDR3 comprises 14 residues. Trimming at V came to 7 bases and at J to 3 bases, leaving 5 bases not matched to a gene. The CDR3 loop is CASKPGTGGYEQYF. Written as DNA, the CDR3 is TGTGCCAGCAAACCAGGGACAGGGGGCTACGAGCAGTACTTC.

The rearrangement links TRBV5-4 to TRBJ1-2; a possible D gene is TRBD1 (6 bases). The CDR3 sequence is 13 residues long. V was trimmed by 4 bases and J by 8 bases, leaving 15 bases between them. CDR1 is SGHNT and CDR2 is YYREEE in the germline V gene (reference sequence). CDR3 sequence: CASSPDGGHGYTF. DNA of the CDR3: TGTGCCAGCAGCCCGGACGGGGGGCACGGCTACACCTTC.

This clonotype turned up a few times. This chain connects TRBV24-1 to TRBJ2-1; 10 positions match TRBD1. The CDR3 contains 17 residues. V shed 5 bases, J shed 7 bases, and the junction held 13 bases outside the gene matches. CDR1 and CDR2 (germline): KGHDR, SFDVKD. This CDR3 is CATSASPGQGMANEQFF. CDR3 nucleotide sequence: TGTGCCACCAGTGCCTCTCCGGGACAGGGGATGGCGAATGAGCAGTTCTTC.

The chain carries TRBV5-1 and TRBJ1-2, with 7 bases that match TRBD1. The V gene end was trimmed by 1 base and the J gene end by 6 bases; junction bases not matched to a gene: 18. CDR3 size: 18 residues. Germline V CDR1 and CDR2: SGHRS, YFSETQ. Here the CDR3 DNA reads TGCGCCAGCAGCTTGTGGACAGGAGGTCCTCTATCCGGGGATGGCTACACCTTC. Amino acids: CASSLWTGGPLSGDGYTF.

The CDR3 nucleotides read TGTGCCAGCAGTGGAACAGGGCTCCCTAATGAAAAACTGTTTTTT. This gives the protein CASSGTGLPNEKLFF. The gene calls are TRBV12-3 or TRBV12-4 and TRBJ1-4, with a possible D match to TRBD1 (6 bases). The CDR3 covers 15 residues. V lost 5 bases, J lost 3 bases, and 13 bases lay in between.

This clonotype was picked up a small number of times. V and J are TRBV4-3 and TRBJ2-5, with D uncertain. Per germline, CDR1 LGHNA and CDR2 YSLEER. Trimming removed 1 base from V and 5 bases from J, with 8 bases in between. This CDR3 has 13 amino acids. For the CDR3, the DNA is TGCGCCAGCAGCCAAGCCAGAAGGGAGACCCAGTACTTC. It yields the protein CASSQARRETQYF.

This chain uses TRBV29-1 with TRBJ2-5; D possibly corresponds to TRBD1 (5 bases). The germline gives CDR1 SQVTM, CDR2 ANQGSEA. Trimming cost V 7 bases and J 5 bases, with 8 bases left between them. The CDR3 contains 10 residues. CDR3 DNA: TGCAGCGGAAAGGGGGAGACCCAGTACTTC. Its translation: CSGKGETQYF.

Only one count was recorded for this clonotype. Germline is not matched at one junction end, which may reflect a read error. The chain carries TRBV30 and TRBJ2-1; possible D gene TRBD1, 6 bases. Germline CDR1 and CDR2: GTSNPN and SVGIG (reference sequence). CDR3 length: 14 residues. For the CDR3, the DNA is TGTGCCTGGAGTACGGGACAATCCTTCAATGAGCAGTTCTTC. This translates into CAWSTGQSFNEQFF.

This clonotype was counted between two and nine times. The chain links TRBV6-8 to TRBJ1-5; D not resolved. CDR1 and CDR2 (germline): MNHGY, SAAAGT. V gave up 6 bases and J gave up 6 bases, with 12 bases separating them. The CDR3 sequence is 13 residues long. In DNA form, the CDR3 reads TGTGCCAGCAGCCCCGCGGCCGGTCAGCCCCAGCATTTT. Translated, it gives CASSPAAGQPQHF.